This TCR beta chain comes out of a study of blood T cells in healthy people across ages. The authors isolated at least 6.5 million PBMCs per sample. The CDR3 is 14 residues long. Germline-derived CDR1 and CDR2 are SGHTA and FQGNSA. Alongside a J-beta primer mix, a sample-barcoded 5' primer served in a second PCR lasting about 6 to 11 cycles. CDR3-containing paired-end reads numbering at least 2.5 million came from each sample. Each CDR3 protein gets one entry after TCRdb re-called the 5' RACE reads with MiXCR. The table lists hundreds of thousands of distinct CDR3 sequences, around two fifths of them singletons. With regard to this clonotype: Antigen unknown.

Study-wide results and limits: Leaving the PBMCs unsorted stopped any conclusive comparison of naive versus antigen-experienced cells. Long-lived donors carried more naive CD4+ cells and greater diversity than aged donors.

The source of this sequence is an elderly man in good health. The sample taken for sequencing was blood. J is TRBJ2-5 and V is TRBV7-2, with 9 bases lining up with TRBD2. The J call is uncertain, as TRBJ2-1 better fits the DNA end. For the CDR3, the DNA is TGTGCCAGCAGCCCCGGACTAGCGCAAGAGACCCAGTTCTTC. Protein product: CASSPGLAQETQFF.